What follows are 13 T cell receptor beta chains derived from one specimen sequenced in a study of post-analysis software for immune sequencing data. Findings and caveats of the study: Relative to controls, patients had roughly five TRBV segments at higher frequency, with TRBV5-6, TRBV5-1 and TRBV20-1 among these.

No antigen has been assigned to these receptors. Sequencing libraries made from TCR beta cDNA carried unique molecular identifiers. TCRdb analysed the PCR reads with MiXCR anew, one entry per CDR3 protein. Of fewer than 700,000 distinct CDR3 sequences in the sample, around 47% are singletons; the top ten hold under 2%. Source material: blood. The receptors here all came from a girl aged 5 to 17 with multiple sclerosis.

This clonotype has a handful of counts. The rearrangement links TRBV29-1 to TRBJ2-7, with D possibly called TRBD1 or TRBD2 (6 bases each). From germline, CDR1 is SQVTM and CDR2 ANQGSEA. Trimming left V 2 bases short and J 2 bases short, with 13 bases between. The CDR3 sequence is 14 residues long. CDR3 sequence reads: CSVEKAGEAYEQYF. The DNA for the CDR3 is TGCAGCGTTGAAAAAGCAGGGGAGGCCTACGAGCAGTACTTC.

This clonotype appeared many times. The chain employs TRBV20-1 and TRBJ2-4; 7 bases align to TRBD2. V gave up 6 bases and J gave up 3 bases; unmatched junction bases: 17. Germline V lookup: CDR1 DFQATT, CDR2 SNEGSKA (reference sequence). The CDR3 has 17 residues. CDR3 nucleotides: TGCAGTGCCACCCCAATGGGAGGGTCGCACGGCAAAAACATTCAGTACTTC. As protein: CSATPMGGSHGKNIQYF.

V gene TRBV13 combines with J gene TRBJ2-7; D is unresolved. The CDR3 sequence is 15 residues long. Germline-derived CDR1 and CDR2 are PRHDT and FYEKMQ (reference sequence). Trimming took 0 bases from V and 2 from J, leaving 11 bases between them. The CDR3 spells CASSLGPQRAYEQYF. DNA for the CDR3: TGTGCCAGCAGCTTAGGCCCCCAGAGAGCCTACGAGCAGTACTTC.

The chain carries TRBV20-1 and TRBJ2-7; 11 bases are shared with TRBD2. Germline V gives CDR1 DFQATT, CDR2 SNEGSKA (reference sequence). The V gene end was trimmed by 6 bases and the J gene end by 3 bases; junction bases not matched to a gene: 7. This CDR3 comprises 14 residues. For the CDR3, the DNA is TGCAGTGCCATGACTAGCGGGAAAATCTACGAGCAGTACTTC. It translates to CSAMTSGKIYEQYF.

The rearrangement uses TRBV19 and TRBJ2-7, with D possibly being TRBD2 (6 bases). Trimming took off 1 base at V and 2 bases at J, with 9 bases between the two ends. The CDR3 covers 14 residues. CDR1 is LNHDA, CDR2 SQIVND, per germline (reference sequence). The DNA for the CDR3 is TGTGCCAGTAGTATAGTGTGGGGGGCCTACGAGCAGTACTTC. Protein product: CASSIVWGAYEQYF.

There are many counts of this clonotype. V and J are TRBV11-2 and TRBJ2-5; D is uncertain. Trimming stripped 5 bases from V and 7 bases from J, with 14 bases between. Looked up from germline, CDR1 is SGHAT and CDR2 is FQNNGV. This CDR3 has 13 amino acids. The CDR3 DNA is TGTGCCAGCAGCCTTGAGCCCGGTGGGACCCAGTACTTC. This codes for CASSLEPGGTQYF.

This chain uses TRBV29-1 with TRBJ2-5, with no clear D. Germline CDR1 reads SQVTM; CDR2 reads ANQGSEA. The ends were cut back, 6 bases at V and 3 bases at J, with 14 bases in the middle. CDR3 length equals 13 residues. The CDR3 bases are TGCAGCGTCTCTCTAAAATATAAAGAGACCCAGTACTTC. Translation gives CSVSLKYKETQYF.

This chain links TRBV3-1 with TRBJ2-5; tentatively, D is TRBD1 or TRBD2 (6 bases each). The CDR3 contains 17 residues. CDR1 and CDR2 (germline): LGHDT, YNNKEL (reference sequence). V lost 2 bases and J 3 bases, leaving 19 bases between the germline ends. The CDR3: CASSQRLGGPAEETQYF. DNA for the CDR3: TGTGCCAGCAGCCAAAGATTGGGGGGCCCTGCTGAAGAGACCCAGTACTTC.

V usage is TRBV7-9 and J usage is TRBJ1-2; TRBD1 agrees at 7 bases. The CDR3 extends over 12 amino acids. Looked up from germline, CDR1 is SEHNR and CDR2 is FQNEAQ (reference sequence). The junction had 6 bases not matched to a gene; V was cut back by 3 bases and J by 11 bases. The CDR3 spells CASSFRDSLYTF. In DNA form, the CDR3 reads TGTGCCAGCAGCTTTCGGGACAGCCTTTACACCTTC.

The V gene is TRBV25-1, the J gene TRBJ2-7; D is perhaps TRBD2 (5 bases). This CDR3 is built from 13 residues. V lost 3 bases and J lost 0, with 6 bases in between. Germline loops: CDR1 MGHDK, CDR2 SYGVNS. CDR3 in DNA: TGTGCCAGCAGTGAGGCGGGCTCCTACGAGCAGTACTTC. Its protein product is CASSEAGSYEQYF.

This chain links TRBV7-9 with TRBJ2-3, with TRBD1 matching over 9 bases. Germline V gene data show CDR1 as SEHNR and CDR2 as FQNEAQ (reference sequence). CDR3 length: 15 residues. J lost 3 bases, V lost 5 bases, and 6 bases had no gene match. The CDR3 region is CASSTWTGATDTQYF. The CDR3 DNA reads TGTGCCAGCAGCACCTGGACAGGGGCAACAGATACGCAGTATTTT.

This chain connects TRBV24-1 to TRBJ2-4; 12 bases are shared with TRBD1. TRBJ2-5 explains the end of the DNA better; the J call may be wrong. The length of the CDR3 is 16 residues. Germline V gene lookup returns CDR1 KGHDR and CDR2 SFDVKD. The CDR3 coding sequence is TGTGCCACCAGTGATCCACCGGGACAGGGGGCAGGGACCCAGTACTTC. This sequence encodes CATSDPPGQGAGTQYF.

The rearrangement joins TRBV24-1 to TRBJ2-5; 8 bases line up with TRBD2. The CDR3 covers 17 residues. Germline CDR1 reads KGHDR; CDR2 reads SFDVKD. V was pared by 1 base and J by 4 bases, with 10 bases of the junction left unmatched. Written as DNA, the CDR3 is TGTGCCACCAGTGATTTACCGACTAGCGCAAAAGGAGAGACCCAGTACTTC. It codes for CATSDLPTSAKGETQYF.